These 13 T cell receptor beta chains share one sample of origin, sequenced in a study of cytomegalovirus exposure and HLA in healthy donors. PCR was performed using 60 Vbeta and 13 Jbeta primers. Clones were read by immunoSEQ multiplex PCR, and TCRdb kept only the in-frame ones, dropping some. The sample has roughly 160,000 clones, approximately 80% seen once. The sample taken for sequencing was PBMCs. Every receptor here comes from a male donor in good health and CMV-seronegative.

The chain employs TRBV28 and TRBJ2-6, with 7 bases lining up with TRBD1. The CDR3 covers 15 residues. V shed 4 bases, J shed 2 bases, and the junction held 2 bases outside the gene matches. Germline CDR1 and CDR2: MDHEN and SYDVKM. CDR3 loop: CASSSTGTGANVLTF. The CDR3, as DNA: TGTGCCAGCAGTTCGACAGGGACTGGGGCCAACGTCCTGACTTTC.

The chain has TRBV7-6 and TRBJ1-1; 7 bases line up with TRBD1. The CDR3 runs to 13 residues. The ends lost 5 bases at V and 6 bases at J; junction bases unmatched: 6. In germline, CDR1 is SGHVS, CDR2 FNYEAQ. Here the CDR3 reads CASSPNDRAEAFF. CDR3 DNA: TGTGCCAGCAGCCCGAACGACAGGGCTGAAGCTTTCTTT. Complete variable domain (other parts from reference TRBV7-6 and TRBJ1-1): GAGVSQSPRYKVTKRGQDVALRCDPISGHVSLYWYRQALGQGPEFLTYFNYEAQQDKSGLPNDRFSAERPEGSISTLTIQRTEQRDSAMYRCASSPNDRAEAFFGQGTRLTVV.

The genes are TRBV5-7 and TRBJ2-3; weak D call: TRBD1 (5 bases). TRBV5-7 belongs to the ORF category, with a function that is uncertain. V was cut by 1 base and J by 2 bases, with 11 bases left in between. The CDR3 is 15 amino acids. The chain's CDR3 is CASSLRGRLTDTQYF. The DNA of the CDR3 is TGTGCCAGCAGCTTGAGGGGCCGTCTCACAGATACGCAGTATTTT.

The chain links TRBV28 to TRBJ2-3; possibly TRBD1 for D (6 bases). CDR1 is MDHEN, CDR2 SYDVKM, per germline. This CDR3 comprises 16 residues. V lost 2 bases and J lost 4, with 16 bases in between. CDR3 in amino acids: CASSLEGRGSADTQYF. As DNA, the CDR3 is TGTGCCAGCAGTTTAGAGGGCAGGGGCTCAGCAGATACGCAGTATTTT.

In DNA form, the CDR3 reads TGTGCCAGCAGTATGAGGTTTGGGGCATGGAACACTGAAGCTTTCTTT. Protein: CASSMRFGAWNTEAFF. J is TRBJ1-1 and V is TRBV28; maybe TRBD1 (5 bases). Germline loops: CDR1 MDHEN, CDR2 SYDVKM. With 5 bases removed from V and 1 base from J, the gap between germline ends came to 17 bases. This CDR3 is 16 amino acids long.

The V gene is TRBV28, the J gene TRBJ2-7; no definite D call. The germline V gene encodes CDR1 MDHEN and CDR2 SYDVKM. V was clipped by 3 bases and J by 4 bases, with 7 bases between them. This CDR3 region has 12 residues. CDR3 region: CASSFSQYEQYF. The CDR3 bases are TGTGCCAGCAGTTTTTCCCAATACGAGCAGTACTTC.

This chain links TRBV9 with TRBJ2-3, with 8 bases that match TRBD2. This CDR3 region has 16 residues. V was pared by 3 bases and J by 4 bases, with 10 bases of the junction left unmatched. Germline V lookup: CDR1 SGDLS, CDR2 YYNGEE. CDR3 in DNA: TGTGCCAGCAGCGCCCCCGGGACTAGGATTCCAGATACGCAGTATTTT. As protein: CASSAPGTRIPDTQYF.

CDR3 in amino acids: CASTYEVGGLGYNEQFF. In DNA, the CDR3 is TGTGCCAGCACCTATGAGGTGGGGGGGCTCGGCTACAATGAGCAGTTCTTC. The chain joins TRBV9 to TRBJ2-1; tentative D call: TRBD2 (7 bases). This CDR3 comprises 17 residues. Trimming took off 6 bases at V and 3 bases at J, with 22 bases between the two ends. The germline gives CDR1 SGDLS, CDR2 YYNGEE.

The rearrangement uses TRBV28 and TRBJ2-1; D not certain. The V end was cut by 11 bases, the J end by 0 bases, with 5 bases between. Germline V gene lookup returns CDR1 MDHEN and CDR2 SYDVKM. This CDR3 comprises 11 residues. The CDR3 spells CALSSYNEQFF. In nucleotides, the CDR3 is TGTGCCCTAAGCTCCTACAATGAGCAGTTCTTC.

This clone has just one count. The chain recombines TRBV9 with TRBJ2-7, with D possibly being TRBD2 (5 bases). In germline, CDR1 is SGDLS, CDR2 YYNGEE. The V end lost 4 bases, the J end lost 3 bases, and 14 bases lay between the germline ends. The CDR3 length is 14 residues. The CDR3 DNA reads TGTGCCAGCAGCCCAGACTACTCTTACTACGAGCAGTACTTC. Translation: CASSPDYSYYEQYF. The entire variable domain, with the rest obtained from reference TRBV9 and TRBJ2-7, is as follows: DSGVTQTPKHLITATGQRVTLRCSPRSGDLSVYWYQQSLDQGLQFLIQYYNGEERAKGNILERFSAQQFPDLHSELNLSSLELGDSALYFCASSPDYSYYEQYFGPGTRLTVT.

This chain joins TRBV29-1 and TRBJ2-1; 12 nucleotides line up with TRBD2. This CDR3 contains 16 residues. Trimming at V came to 4 bases and at J to 0 bases, leaving 4 bases not matched to a gene. Germline lookup yields CDR1 SQVTM and CDR2 ANQGSEA. The CDR3 bases are TGCAGCGTTGTTGGACTAGCGGGAAGCTCCTACAATGAGCAGTTCTTC. It specifies CSVVGLAGSSYNEQFF.

This clone was observed once. This chain connects TRBV4-1 to TRBJ1-1; possibly TRBD1 for D (5 bases). Germline assignment: CDR1 MGHRA and CDR2 YSYEKL. Deletions cut 1 base from V and 4 bases from J, with 19 bases between. The CDR3 length is 17 residues. CDR3 residues: CASSQVGGSRRGTEAFF. In DNA, the CDR3 is TGCGCCAGCAGCCAAGTGGGGGGTAGCAGACGGGGCACTGAAGCTTTCTTT.

The table lists this clone with a count of one. The rearrangement uses TRBV6-6 and TRBJ1-2; 9 nucleotides match TRBD1. Germline V gives CDR1 MNHNY, CDR2 SVGAGI (reference sequence). V was clipped by 2 bases and J by 8 bases; unmatched bases: 12. The CDR3 is 16 amino acids. The CDR3 reads CASSYRGLQGAGGYTF. The CDR3, as DNA: TGTGCCAGCAGTTACAGGGGTTTACAGGGGGCAGGGGGCTACACCTTC.